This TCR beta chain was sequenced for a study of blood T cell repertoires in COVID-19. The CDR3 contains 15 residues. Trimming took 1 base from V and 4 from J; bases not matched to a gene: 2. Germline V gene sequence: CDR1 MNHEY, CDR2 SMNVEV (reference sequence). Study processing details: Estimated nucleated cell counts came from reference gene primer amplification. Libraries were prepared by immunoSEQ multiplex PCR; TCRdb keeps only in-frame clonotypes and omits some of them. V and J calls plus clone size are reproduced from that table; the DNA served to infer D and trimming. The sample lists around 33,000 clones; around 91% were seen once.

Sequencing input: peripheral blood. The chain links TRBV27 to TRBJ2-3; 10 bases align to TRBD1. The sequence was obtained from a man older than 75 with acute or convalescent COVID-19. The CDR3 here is CASSLWDRGADTQYF. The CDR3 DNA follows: TGTGCCAGCAGTTTATGGGACAGGGGCGCAGATACGCAGTATTTT.